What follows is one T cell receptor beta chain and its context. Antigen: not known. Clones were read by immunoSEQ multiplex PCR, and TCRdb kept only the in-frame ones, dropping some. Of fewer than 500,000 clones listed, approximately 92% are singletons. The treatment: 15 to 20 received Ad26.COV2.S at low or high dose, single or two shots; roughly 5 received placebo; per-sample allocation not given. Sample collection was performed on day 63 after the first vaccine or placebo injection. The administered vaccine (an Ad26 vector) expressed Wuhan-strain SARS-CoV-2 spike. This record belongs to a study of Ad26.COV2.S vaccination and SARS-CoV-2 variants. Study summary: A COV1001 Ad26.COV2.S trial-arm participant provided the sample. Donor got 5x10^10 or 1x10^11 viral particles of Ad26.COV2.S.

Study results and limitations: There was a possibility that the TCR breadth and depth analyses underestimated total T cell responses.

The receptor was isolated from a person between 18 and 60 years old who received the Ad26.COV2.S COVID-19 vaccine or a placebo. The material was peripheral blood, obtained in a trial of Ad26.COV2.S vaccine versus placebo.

CDR3 in amino acids: CASSYSIMGPNSYEQYF. The CDR3 coding sequence is TGTGCCAGCAGTTACTCGATAATGGGCCCCAACTCCTACGAGCAGTACTTC. The rearrangement uses TRBV6-2 or TRBV6-3 and TRBJ2-7; D is unresolved. From germline, CDR1 is MNHEY and CDR2 SVGEGT. The CDR3 covers 17 residues. The V and J ends lost 0 bases and 0 bases respectively, with 15 bases between them.